Below are 27 T cell receptor beta chains sequenced from a single sample in a study of OX40 agonist ivuxolimab in advanced cancers. The protocol was immunoSEQ multiplex PCR, while the TCRdb copy is restricted to in-frame clones and leaves out a portion. The sample holds about 90,000 clones, approximately 90% seen once. The sequences come from CD4+ or CD8+ T cells sorted from blood, collected in a trial of the OX40 agonist ivuxolimab. The receptor set was obtained from an adult with an advanced solid tumor such as melanoma, head and neck, liver or kidney cancer.

This clone was observed a handful of times. This chain joins TRBV7-2 and TRBJ1-5; D might be TRBD1 (6 bases). Germline V gene data show CDR1 as SGHTA and CDR2 as FQGNSA. V lost 1 base and J lost 2, with 9 bases in between. This CDR3 region has 15 residues. CDR3 coding DNA: TGTGCCAGCAGCTTAGGGGGGGCTGGCAATCAGCCCCAGCATTTT. This codes for CASSLGGAGNQPQHF.

The V call is TRBV11-3, the J call TRBJ2-7, with TRBD2 identical over 13 bases. The length of the CDR3 is 15 residues. The germline gives CDR1 SGHNT, CDR2 YENEEA. V lost 5 bases, J lost 3 bases, and 4 bases stayed unmatched. The CDR3 DNA is TGTGCCAGCAGCACCCGACTAGCGGGAGGCTACGAGCAGTACTTC. Its protein product is CASSTRLAGGYEQYF.

V usage is TRBV5-4 and J usage is TRBJ2-3, with 14 bases lining up with TRBD2. J lost 4 bases, V lost 5 bases, and 6 bases had no gene match. The V gene's germline CDR1 is SGHNT and CDR2 YYREEE (reference sequence). The CDR3 is 16 amino acids. As DNA, the CDR3 is TGTGCCAGCAGAATGACTAGCGGGAGGGCCTCAGATACGCAGTATTTT. Protein: CASRMTSGRASDTQYF.

The chain recombines TRBV19 with TRBJ1-1, with 11 bases matching TRBD1. The CDR3 consists of 17 residues. J was trimmed by 1 base and V by 4 bases; bases with no gene match: 8. Germline CDR1 LNHDA, CDR2 SQIVND (reference sequence). CDR3 bases: TGTGCCAGTAGTACCCGGACAGGGGGCCGGGGGAACACTGAAGCTTTCTTT. Translated: CASSTRTGGRGNTEAFF.

The chain uses TRBV9 and TRBJ2-7, with 8 bases lining up with TRBD2. The CDR3 totals 14 residues. The germline gives CDR1 SGDLS, CDR2 YYNGEE. The J segment lost 5 bases and the V segment lost 0 bases, leaving 4 bases of the junction unmatched. CDR3 in amino acids: CASSVGGLVDEQYF. The CDR3 nucleotides read TGTGCCAGCAGCGTAGGGGGACTAGTCGACGAGCAGTACTTC.

This clone was recorded a few times. This chain connects TRBV7-9 to TRBJ1-5; D is undetermined. This CDR3 spans 12 amino acids. Germline values: CDR1 SEHNR, CDR2 FQNEAQ (reference sequence). The V and J ends lost 0 bases and 5 bases respectively, with 2 bases between them. The DNA of the CDR3 is TGTGCCAGCAGCTTAGCAGATCAGCCCCAGCATTTT. Amino acid sequence: CASSLADQPQHF.

This clone occurred a few times. The V gene is TRBV6-5, the J gene TRBJ2-1; 14 bases align to TRBD2. V dropped 4 bases and J dropped 10; count of bases not matched to a gene: 9. Germline loops: CDR1 MNHEY, CDR2 SVGAGI. The CDR3 has 16 amino acids. DNA for the CDR3: TGTGCCAGCAGTTCCGGGACTAGCGGGAGACCAGTCGAGCAGTTCTTC. It is translated as CASSSGTSGRPVEQFF.

The genes are TRBV27 and TRBJ2-5; 9 bases align to TRBD2. The CDR3 runs to 14 residues. Germline V gene lookup returns CDR1 MNHEY and CDR2 SMNVEV (reference sequence). Trimming cost V 6 bases and J 6 bases; bases outside gene matches: 8. Here the CDR3 reads CASRTYSGRQTQYF. The CDR3 nucleotides are TGTGCCAGCAGAACCTATAGCGGGAGACAGACCCAGTACTTC.

This clone is a singleton in its sample. The V call is TRBV21-1, the J call TRBJ1-4. TRBV21-1 is annotated as a pseudogene. This CDR3 is 9 amino acids long. The CDR3 is CASSKGVVF. Written as DNA, the CDR3 is TGTGCCAGCAGCAAAGGGGTAGTTTTT.

This rearrangement joins TRBV6-6 to TRBJ2-3; 8 nucleotides line up with TRBD1. J gave up 0 bases and V 6 bases, and 5 bases lay outside the gene matches. The CDR3 sequence is 15 residues long. Germline V gives CDR1 MNHNY, CDR2 SVGAGI (reference sequence). In DNA form, the CDR3 reads TGTGCCAGCAGCGGGACAGGAGGTAGCACAGATACGCAGTATTTT. Its protein is CASSGTGGSTDTQYF.

V usage is TRBV6-5 and J usage is TRBJ2-1; TRBD2 agrees at 8 bases. V was clipped by 5 bases and J by 0 bases; unmatched bases: 3. Germline V gene data show CDR1 as MNHEY and CDR2 as SVGAGI. This CDR3 is built from 15 residues. The CDR3 region is CASSLSGNSYNEQFF. The CDR3 coding sequence is TGTGCCAGCAGTCTTAGCGGGAACTCCTACAATGAGCAGTTCTTC.

The genes are TRBV18 and TRBJ2-7, with TRBD2 identical over 13 bases. J was trimmed by 2 bases and V by 8 bases; bases with no gene match: 15. Germline-derived CDR1 and CDR2 are KGHSH and LQKENI. This CDR3 has 18 residues. CDR3 amino acids: CASGPRTSGSFSAYEQYF. The CDR3 DNA reads as TGTGCCAGCGGACCGAGGACTAGCGGGAGTTTTAGTGCCTACGAGCAGTACTTC.

V and J are TRBV18 and TRBJ1-6; D is possibly TRBD1 (5 bases). Germline values: CDR1 KGHSH, CDR2 LQKENI. V lost 3 bases and J 5 bases, leaving 11 bases between the germline ends. CDR3 length equals 15 residues. The chain's CDR3 is CASSPGTEDNSPLHF. CDR3 sequence (DNA): TGTGCCAGCTCACCTGGGACGGAGGATAATTCACCCCTCCACTTT.

The chain carries TRBV30 and TRBJ2-7; possible D gene TRBD2, 5 bases. V lost 0 bases, J lost 2 bases, and 11 bases lay in between. The CDR3 is made up of 14 amino acids. Germline lookup yields CDR1 GTSNPN and CDR2 SVGIG (reference sequence). The CDR3 is CAWSVASPPYEQYF. The CDR3 nucleotides read TGTGCCTGGAGTGTCGCTAGCCCCCCCTACGAGCAGTACTTC. Looking up the rest from reference TRBV30 and TRBJ2-7 gives the full variable domain: SQTIHQWPATLVQPVGSPLSLECTVEGTSNPNLYWYRQAAGRGLQLLFYSVGIGQISSEVPQNLSASRPQDRQFILSSKKLLLSDSGFYLCAWSVASPPYEQYFGPGTRLTVT.

This chain links TRBV28 with TRBJ1-4; D is unclear. V was shortened by 4 bases and J by 9 bases, with 9 bases between the two germline ends. Germline V gives CDR1 MDHEN, CDR2 SYDVKM. The CDR3 covers 12 residues. The chain's CDR3 is CASSSPGKKLFF. The CDR3 DNA sequence: TGTGCCAGCAGTTCCCCCGGGAAAAAACTGTTTTTT.

This chain joins TRBV27 and TRBJ2-7; D not certain. Germline CDR1 is MNHEY and CDR2 is SMNVEV (reference sequence). CDR3 length: 13 amino acids. V was trimmed by 2 bases and J by 0 bases, leaving 5 bases between them. CDR3 DNA: TGTGCCAGCAGTTTAACGTACTCCTACGAGCAGTACTTC. Encoded protein: CASSLTYSYEQYF.

This chain joins TRBV6-6 and TRBJ2-7, with 7 bases that match TRBD1. There are 15 residues in the CDR3. CDR1 and CDR2 from the germline V gene are MNHNY and SVGAGI (reference sequence). Trimming took 5 bases from V and 0 from J; bases not matched to a gene: 7. CDR3 amino acids: CASSESSGGSYEQYF. DNA for the CDR3: TGTGCCAGCAGTGAGTCTTCAGGGGGCTCCTACGAGCAGTACTTC.

This clone appeared once. This rearrangement joins TRBV5-1 to TRBJ1-2; 10 bases align to TRBD1. This CDR3 has 13 amino acids. The germline gives CDR1 SGHRS, CDR2 YFSETQ. V gave up 1 base and J gave up 8 bases; unmatched junction bases: 2. The CDR3 DNA sequence: TGCGCCAGCAGCTTGCAGACAGGGGGCGGCTACACCTTC. It encodes CASSLQTGGGYTF.

V usage is TRBV5-6 and J usage is TRBJ2-3; D perhaps matches TRBD1 (5 bases). Trimming pared 0 bases from V and 0 bases from J, leaving 8 bases between. CDR1 and CDR2 from the germline V gene are SGHDT and YYEEEE. The CDR3 is made up of 15 amino acids. CDR3 protein: CASSLVQDSTDTQYF. CDR3 nucleotide sequence: TGTGCCAGCAGCTTGGTACAGGACAGCACAGATACGCAGTATTTT. The variable domain in full, with the rest retrieved from reference TRBV5-6 and TRBJ2-3, is DAGVTQSPTHLIKTRGQQVTLRCSPKSGHDTVSWYQQALGQGPQFIFQYYEEEERQRGNFPDRFSGHQFPNYSSELNVNALLLGDSALYLCASSLVQDSTDTQYFGPGTRLTVL.

The chain carries TRBV10-3 and TRBJ2-7, with TRBD2 matching over 10 bases. Germline V lookup: CDR1 ENHRY, CDR2 SYGVKD. With 7 bases clipped from V and 0 bases from J, the junction kept 0 bases outside the gene matches. The CDR3 contains 13 residues. The CDR3 region is CAITSGSSYEQYF. As DNA, the CDR3 is TGTGCCATCACTAGCGGGAGCTCCTACGAGCAGTACTTC.

This chain joins TRBV11-2 and TRBJ2-1; TRBD2 aligns across 10 bases. CDR1 is SGHAT and CDR2 is FQNNGV in the germline V gene. Trimming at V came to 5 bases and at J to 0 bases, leaving 13 bases not matched to a gene. The CDR3 has 19 residues. DNA of the CDR3: TGTGCCAGCAGCGCCCTAGCGGGAGTTGTGGGGGGCTCCTACAATGAGCAGTTCTTC. It specifies CASSALAGVVGGSYNEQFF.

The chain couples TRBV5-5 to TRBJ1-1; no firm D call. V lost 5 bases to trimming and J lost 0 bases, with 8 bases between them. This CDR3 comprises 13 residues. Germline V CDR1 and CDR2: SGHKS, YYEKEE (reference sequence). The CDR3 protein is CASRAGLNTEAFF. As DNA, the CDR3 is TGTGCCAGCAGAGCCGGATTGAACACTGAAGCTTTCTTT.

This rearrangement joins TRBV30 to TRBJ2-2; 7 bases map to TRBD1. The CDR3 extends over 16 amino acids. Germline V gene sequence: CDR1 GTSNPN, CDR2 SVGIG (reference sequence). The J segment lost 5 bases and the V segment lost 4 bases, leaving 13 bases of the junction unmatched. The CDR3: CAWTKQGLVSTGELFF. The CDR3 nucleotides are TGTGCCTGGACCAAACAGGGGTTGGTATCAACCGGGGAGCTGTTTTTT.

The chain recombines TRBV4-1 with TRBJ1-1; no reliable D call. The V and J ends lost 0 bases and 7 bases respectively, with 12 bases between them. The germline gives CDR1 MGHRA, CDR2 YSYEKL. CDR3 size: 14 residues. CDR3 sequence: CASSQDPTRGEAFF. Written as DNA, the CDR3 is TGCGCCAGCAGCCAAGATCCCACGAGAGGTGAAGCTTTCTTT.

As regards this clone: This sample includes further DNA sequences coding for the same CDR3. This rearrangement joins TRBV5-1 to TRBJ1-1, with a weak D call TRBD1 (5 bases). The germline V gene encodes CDR1 SGHRS and CDR2 YFSETQ. The CDR3 contains 14 residues. Trimming took 2 bases from V and 5 from J, leaving 13 bases between them. The CDR3, as DNA: TGCGCCAGCAGCTTAGGGCAGGGTCGGACTGAAGCTTTCTTT. Protein sequence: CASSLGQGRTEAFF. The full variable domain, its missing parts supplied by reference TRBV5-1 and TRBJ1-1, is KAGVTQTPRYLIKTRGQQVTLSCSPISGHRSVSWYQQTPGQGLQFLFEYFSETQRNKGNFPGRFSGRQFSNSRSEMNVSTLELGDSALYLCASSLGQGRTEAFFGQGTRLTVV.

This chain uses TRBV11-2 with TRBJ1-4; D is ambiguous. V dropped 3 bases and J dropped 7 bases, with 15 bases sitting between them. The CDR3 covers 15 residues. The germline V gene has CDR1 SGHAT and CDR2 FQNNGV. CDR3 nucleotides: TGTGCCAGCAGCTTTTGGGCCCAATTTGGTGAAAAACTGTTTTTT. It is translated as CASSFWAQFGEKLFF.

This sequence joins TRBV18 and TRBJ2-5, with 9 positions matching TRBD2. This CDR3 region has 15 residues. Germline CDR1 and CDR2: KGHSH and LQKENI. Trimming cost V 6 bases and J 5 bases; bases outside gene matches: 10. The CDR3, as DNA: TGTGCCAGCTCCCCAATGCTAGCGGGATTTGAGACCCAGTACTTC. Translating it yields CASSPMLAGFETQYF.